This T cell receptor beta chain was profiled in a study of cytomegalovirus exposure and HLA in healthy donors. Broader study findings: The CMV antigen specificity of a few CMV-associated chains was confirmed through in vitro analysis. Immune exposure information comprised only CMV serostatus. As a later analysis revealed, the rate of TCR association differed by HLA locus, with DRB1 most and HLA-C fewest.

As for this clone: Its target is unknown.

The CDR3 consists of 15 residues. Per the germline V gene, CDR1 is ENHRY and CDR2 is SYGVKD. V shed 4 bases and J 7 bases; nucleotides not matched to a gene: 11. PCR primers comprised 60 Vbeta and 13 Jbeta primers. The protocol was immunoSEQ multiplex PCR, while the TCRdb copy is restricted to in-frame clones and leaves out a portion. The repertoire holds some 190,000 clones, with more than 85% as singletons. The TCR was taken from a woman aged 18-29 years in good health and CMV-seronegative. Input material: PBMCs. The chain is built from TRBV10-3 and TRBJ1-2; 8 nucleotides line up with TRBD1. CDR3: CAISAPDRDRRGYTF. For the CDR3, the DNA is TGTGCCATCAGTGCTCCAGACCGGGACAGGCGTGGCTACACCTTC.